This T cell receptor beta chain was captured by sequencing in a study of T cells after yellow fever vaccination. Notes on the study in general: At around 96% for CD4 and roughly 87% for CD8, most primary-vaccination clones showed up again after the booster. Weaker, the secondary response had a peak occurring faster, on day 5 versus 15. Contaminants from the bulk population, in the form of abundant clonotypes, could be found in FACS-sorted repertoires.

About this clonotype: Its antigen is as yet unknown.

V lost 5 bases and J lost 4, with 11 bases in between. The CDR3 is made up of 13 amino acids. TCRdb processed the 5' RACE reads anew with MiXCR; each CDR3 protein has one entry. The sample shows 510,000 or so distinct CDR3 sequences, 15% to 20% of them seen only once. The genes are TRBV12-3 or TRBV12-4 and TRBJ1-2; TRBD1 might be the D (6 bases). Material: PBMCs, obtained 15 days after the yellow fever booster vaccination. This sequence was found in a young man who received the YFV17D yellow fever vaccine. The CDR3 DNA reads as TGTGCCAGCAGTGCGGGACAACCCTATGGCTACACCTTC. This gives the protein CASSAGQPYGYTF.